The 9 T cell receptor beta chains presented below share a single source sample, sequenced in a study of Graves' ophthalmopathy and Graves' hyperthyroidism. Amplifying from RNA transcripts, the study obtained TCR beta CDR3 regions. The first round was an RT-PCR with HTBI primers, and the second round was a multiplex PCR. Via MiXCR, TCRdb re-called the multiplex PCR reads, giving one row per CDR3 protein. This sample has about 370,000 distinct CDR3 sequences, with about 18% found just once. The sequencing input was peripheral blood. The receptors were sampled from an adult woman with stable Graves' hyperthyroidism.

This clonotype was detected ten times or more. The genes are TRBV5-1 and TRBJ1-2, with D tentatively TRBD1 (5 bases). The length of the CDR3 is 14 residues. V lost 6 bases and J 3 bases, leaving 15 bases between the germline ends. Germline V gives CDR1 SGHRS, CDR2 YFSETQ. As DNA, the CDR3 is TGCGCCAGCACCGACAGACGGGGGGACTATGGCTACACCTTC. This translates into CASTDRRGDYGYTF. The whole variable domain, filled in from reference TRBV5-1 and TRBJ1-2, reads KAGVTQTPRYLIKTRGQQVTLSCSPISGHRSVSWYQQTPGQGLQFLFEYFSETQRNKGNFPGRFSGRQFSNSRSEMNVSTLELGDSALYLCASTDRRGDYGYTFGSGTRLTVV.

J is TRBJ2-7 and V is TRBV6-1; D perhaps matches TRBD2 (5 bases). The V end lost 8 bases, the J end lost 4 bases, and 18 bases lay between the germline ends. The CDR3 runs to 14 residues. Per the germline V gene, CDR1 is MNHNS and CDR2 is SASEGT. This chain's CDR3 is CASYSSAGKYEQYF. DNA of the CDR3: TGTGCCAGCTACTCGAGCGCCGGGAAATACGAGCAGTACTTC.

This clonotype was picked up many times. The chain couples TRBV12-3 or TRBV12-4 to TRBJ2-7; no definite D call. The CDR3 is 11 residues long. With 6 bases removed from V and 6 bases from J, the gap between germline ends came to 9 bases. The CDR3 loop reads CASRRYGEQYF. CDR3 bases: TGTGCCAGCAGGCGTTATGGCGAGCAGTACTTC.

This clonotype occurred many times. This chain links TRBV7-3 with TRBJ1-5; TRBD1 aligns across 9 bases. V shed 0 bases, J shed 4 bases, and the junction held 7 bases outside the gene matches. The CDR3 has 17 residues. The germline gives CDR1 SGHTA, CDR2 FQGTGA. CDR3 loop: CASSLTGQGRWNQPQHF. The CDR3 DNA reads as TGTGCCAGCAGCTTAACCGGACAGGGGAGATGGAATCAGCCCCAGCATTTT.

This clonotype was seen at least ten times. CDR3: CASSPQRDTEAFF. The CDR3 nucleotides read TGTGCCAGCTCACCTCAACGAGACACTGAAGCTTTCTTT. The rearrangement uses TRBV18 and TRBJ1-1; D gene unclear. Trimming removed 3 bases from V and 3 bases from J, with 8 bases in between. There are 13 residues in the CDR3. CDR1 is KGHSH, CDR2 LQKENI, per germline.

This clonotype appeared many times. V is TRBV10-3 and J is TRBJ1-3; the D is unclear. Trimming cost V 0 bases and J 0 bases, with 9 bases left between them. Germline V CDR1 and CDR2: ENHRY, SYGVKD. The CDR3 contains 16 residues. This CDR3 is CAISESKGSSGNTIYF. The CDR3 region has the DNA TGTGCCATCAGTGAGTCGAAAGGAAGCTCTGGAAACACCATATATTTT.

This clonotype was seen at least ten times. The chain joins TRBV5-1 to TRBJ2-7; 15 bases are shared with TRBD2. CDR1 is SGHRS and CDR2 is YFSETQ in the germline V gene. V shed 7 bases, J shed 7 bases, and the junction held 6 bases outside the gene matches. This CDR3 contains 14 residues. The CDR3 region has the DNA TGCGCCAGCGGGGCGGGACTAGCGGGAGGAGAGCAGTACTTC. This sequence encodes CASGAGLAGGEQYF.

This clonotype was counted many times. This chain links TRBV6-5 with TRBJ2-7; D unclear. Trimming cost V 8 bases and J 3 bases, with 14 bases left between them. The CDR3 consists of 13 residues. CDR1 and CDR2 from the germline V gene are MNHEY and SVGAGI. CDR3 region: CASPSRSYYEQYF. The CDR3 nucleotides are TGTGCCAGCCCATCCCGATCGTACTACGAGCAGTACTTC.

This clonotype was seen repeatedly, ten times or more. The chain is built from TRBV7-2 and TRBJ2-7; D unresolved. Germline V lookup: CDR1 SGHTA, CDR2 FQGNSA. V was cut by 1 base and J by 0 bases, with 13 bases left in between. This CDR3 has 16 amino acids. DNA of the CDR3: TGTGCCAGCAGCTTAGGGGGTGCCCTTTCCTCCTACGAGCAGTACTTC. This translates into CASSLGGALSSYEQYF. Together with reference TRBV7-2 and TRBJ2-7, the CDR3 gives the full variable domain: GAGVSQSPSNKVTEKGKDVELRCDPISGHTALYWYRQSLGQGLEFLIYFQGNSAPDKSGLPSDRFSAERTGGSVSTLTIQRTQQEDSAVYLCASSLGGALSSYEQYFGPGTRLTVT.